The 5 T cell receptor beta chains given below trace back to one sample, sequenced in a study of blood T cell repertoires in COVID-19. The assay was immunoSEQ multiplex PCR, and TCRdb's table has in-frame clones only and misses some. Among about 130,000 clones, about 89% were seen once, and the ten largest hold around 3.6%. Sequenced input: peripheral blood. These receptor sequences come from a woman aged 55-70 years with acute or convalescent COVID-19.

This chain links TRBV19 with TRBJ1-6; 7 nucleotides line up with TRBD1. Germline V CDR1 and CDR2: LNHDA, SQIVND (reference sequence). The CDR3 runs to 14 residues. J was trimmed by 4 bases and V by 6 bases; bases with no gene match: 3. CDR3 coding DNA: TGTGCCAGTAGGCCACAGGGGTATAATTCACCCCTCCACTTT. Encoded protein: CASRPQGYNSPLHF.

CDR3 coding DNA: TGTGCCAGCAGCGCATCTGGCGGGAGGCCCACCGGGGAGCTGTTTTTT. Translating gives CASSASGGRPTGELFF. V is TRBV9 and J is TRBJ2-2, with 8 bases lining up with TRBD2. Losses at the gene ends were 3 bases for V and 4 bases for J; bases not matched to a gene: 8. Germline V lookup: CDR1 SGDLS, CDR2 YYNGEE. This CDR3 comprises 16 residues. The complete variable domain, with remaining parts taken from reference TRBV9 and TRBJ2-2, reads DSGVTQTPKHLITATGQRVTLRCSPRSGDLSVYWYQQSLDQGLQFLIQYYNGEERAKGNILERFSAQQFPDLHSELNLSSLELGDSALYFCASSASGGRPTGELFFGEGSRLTVL.

The chain is built from TRBV29-1 and TRBJ1-2; D unresolved. This CDR3 spans 11 amino acids. Trimming pared 2 bases from V and 8 bases from J, leaving 9 bases between. The germline gives CDR1 SQVTM, CDR2 ANQGSEA. The CDR3 spells CSVERGGGYTF. Here the CDR3 DNA reads TGCAGCGTTGAACGGGGTGGAGGCTACACCTTC. The variable domain in full, with the rest retrieved from reference TRBV29-1 and TRBJ1-2, is SAVISQKPSRDICQRGTSLTIQCQVDSQVTMMFWYRQQPGQSLTLIATANQGSEATYESGFVIDKFPISRPNLTFSTLTVSNMSPEDSSIYLCSVERGGGYTFGSGTRLTVV.

The chain links TRBV6-5 to TRBJ2-2; a weak D match, TRBD1 (6 bases). This CDR3 contains 15 residues. V lost 6 bases and J 3 bases, leaving 14 bases between the germline ends. The germline CDR1 and CDR2 sequences are MNHEY and SVGAGI. The CDR3 DNA is TGTGCCAGCAGGAACGGAGCAGGGGACACCGGGGAGCTGTTTTTT. Protein sequence: CASRNGAGDTGELFF.

This chain links TRBV29-1 with TRBJ2-1; 9 positions agree with TRBD2. V was pared by 2 bases and J by 5 bases, with 7 bases of the junction left unmatched. The CDR3 has 15 residues. CDR1 and CDR2 from the germline V gene are SQVTM and ANQGSEA. In DNA, the CDR3 is TGCAGCGTTGAACCGACTAGCGGACCTGACAATGAGCAGTTCTTC. Amino acids: CSVEPTSGPDNEQFF.